Each of the 17 T cell receptor beta chains below was sequenced from the same sample in a study of cytomegalovirus exposure and HLA in healthy donors. This PCR relied on a set of 60 Vbeta primers and 13 Jbeta primers. Clones were read by immunoSEQ multiplex PCR, and TCRdb kept only the in-frame ones, dropping some. There are over 250,000 clones in the sample; about nine tenths occur only once, and 4% lies in the top ten. The sample taken for sequencing was PBMCs. These TCRs come from a man aged 35 to 55 in good health and CMV-seropositive.

The rearrangement links TRBV11-2 to TRBJ2-7; 8 positions agree with TRBD1. CDR1 SGHAT and CDR2 FQNNGV come from the germline V gene. The CDR3 has 14 residues. With 5 bases clipped from V and 4 bases from J, the junction kept 7 bases outside the gene matches. The CDR3 DNA is TGTGCCAGCAGCCTGGGACAGGCGCCTTACGAGCAGTACTTC. It translates to CASSLGQAPYEQYF.

The rearrangement joins TRBV6-5 to TRBJ1-5; D is ambiguous. Per germline, CDR1 MNHEY and CDR2 SVGAGI. This CDR3 is 13 amino acids long. V dropped 5 bases and J dropped 1 base, with 6 bases sitting between them. The CDR3 bases are TGTGCCAGCAGTGGGAGAAGCAATCAGCCCCAGCATTTT. Encoded protein: CASSGRSNQPQHF.

The V gene is TRBV18, the J gene TRBJ2-1, with 8 nucleotides matching TRBD1. The CDR3 covers 12 residues. Germline V gives CDR1 KGHSH, CDR2 LQKENI. V lost 6 bases and J lost 8; bases outside the gene matches: 3. CDR3: CASSQQGDEQFF. CDR3 DNA sequence: TGTGCCAGCTCGCAACAGGGGGATGAGCAGTTCTTC.

J is TRBJ1-3 and V is TRBV2, with D uncertain. V was trimmed by 3 bases and J by 4 bases, leaving 7 bases between them. CDR1 and CDR2 from the germline V gene are SNHLY and FYNNEI. The CDR3 covers 13 residues. The CDR3 nucleotides are TGTGCCAGCAGTGACGAGTCAGGAAACACCATATATTTT. It is translated as CASSDESGNTIYF.

This clone was seen only a few times. V is TRBV15 and J is TRBJ2-3, with D possibly being TRBD2 (6 bases). The CDR3 is 14 amino acids. Germline V gene lookup returns CDR1 LNHNV and CDR2 YYDKDF (reference sequence). Trimming pared 3 bases from V and 1 base from J, leaving 8 bases between. Written as DNA, the CDR3 is TGTGCCACCAGCAGTAGCGGTCGCACAGATACGCAGTATTTT. Its translation is CATSSSGRTDTQYF.

The chain carries TRBV10-2 and TRBJ1-5; 7 positions agree with TRBD1. The ends lost 6 bases at V and 4 bases at J; junction bases unmatched: 3. CDR1 and CDR2 from the germline V gene are WSHSY and SAAADI. The CDR3 is 13 residues long. The DNA of the CDR3 is TGCGCCAGCAGCCGGGACAGAAATCAGCCCCAGCATTTT. The encoded protein is CASSRDRNQPQHF.

Details on this clone: One end of the junction does not line up with germline, which may come from a read error. The chain employs TRBV30 and TRBJ2-1, with unresolved D. Germline V gene sequence: CDR1 GTSNPN, CDR2 SVGIG (reference sequence). This CDR3 region has 14 residues. The CDR3 DNA reads TGTGCCTGGAGTGTCCGGGTCTCCCACAATGAGCAGTTCTTC. It translates to CAWSVRVSHNEQFF.

The chain carries TRBV5-8 and TRBJ1-2, with D unresolved. Trimming took 1 base from V and 5 from J, leaving 6 bases between them. Germline V gene sequence: CDR1 SGHTS, CDR2 YDEGEE. The CDR3 loop spans 12 amino acids. CDR3 DNA sequence: TGTGCCAGCAGCTTGCCAGCGTATGGCTACACCTTC. As protein: CASSLPAYGYTF.

The chain uses TRBV7-9 and TRBJ1-1; 8 nucleotides agree with TRBD1. The germline CDR1 and CDR2 sequences are SEHNR and FQNEAQ (reference sequence). CDR3 length: 16 residues. V gave up 4 bases and J gave up 4 bases; unmatched junction bases: 11. CDR3 sequence: CASSSDRAGVSTEAFF. CDR3 coding DNA: TGTGCCAGCAGCTCGGACAGGGCTGGGGTGAGCACTGAAGCTTTCTTT. The full variable domain, completed using reference TRBV7-9 and TRBJ1-1, is DTGVSQNPRHKITKRGQNVTFRCDPISEHNRLYWYRQTLGQGPEFLTYFQNEAQLEKSRLLSDRFSAERPKGSFSTLEIQRTEQGDSAMYLCASSSDRAGVSTEAFFGQGTRLTVV.

The V call is TRBV27, the J call TRBJ2-7, with 9 bases identical to TRBD1. The CDR3 length is 13 residues. The ends lost 3 bases at V and 7 bases at J; junction bases unmatched: 4. CDR1 is MNHEY, CDR2 SMNVEV, per germline (reference sequence). The CDR3 protein is CASSFDRGKEQYF. CDR3 DNA sequence: TGTGCCAGCAGTTTCGACAGGGGGAAGGAGCAGTACTTC.

This chain uses TRBV28 with TRBJ2-1, with 10 bases fitting TRBD1. Germline V gene sequence: CDR1 MDHEN, CDR2 SYDVKM. The CDR3 sequence is 16 residues long. V shed 6 bases and J 9 bases; nucleotides not matched to a gene: 14. CDR3 DNA sequence: TGTGCCAGCAGCCGACCGGGTGACAGGGGGCAGGGTGAGCAGTTCTTC. The encoded protein is CASSRPGDRGQGEQFF.

This clone was picked up one time. The chain combines TRBV30 with TRBJ2-5, with a tentative D call TRBD2 (6 bases). This CDR3 is 15 amino acids long. V shed 5 bases and J shed 0 bases, with 16 bases lying between them. From germline, CDR1 is GTSNPN and CDR2 SVGIG (reference sequence). CDR3 protein: CAWGPGLEYQETQYF. DNA of the CDR3: TGTGCCTGGGGACCGGGACTTGAGTACCAAGAGACCCAGTACTTC.

This chain connects TRBV6-1 to TRBJ1-2; 7 positions match TRBD1. This CDR3 has 13 amino acids. V was pared by 6 bases and J by 1 base, with 2 bases of the junction left unmatched. Germline loops: CDR1 MNHNS, CDR2 SASEGT. The CDR3 DNA reads as TGTGCCAGCAGCGGGGACAGTAACTATGGCTACACCTTC. This gives the protein CASSGDSNYGYTF.

The chain links TRBV27 to TRBJ1-1; D is uncertain. V was shortened by 3 bases and J by 2 bases, with 16 bases between the two germline ends. This CDR3 is built from 16 residues. Germline values: CDR1 MNHEY, CDR2 SMNVEV (reference sequence). The CDR3 DNA reads as TGTGCCAGCAGTTTCAAGTCTCGCCAGTCTAACACTGAAGCTTTCTTT. As protein: CASSFKSRQSNTEAFF.

The chain carries TRBV30 and TRBJ2-7; 8 nucleotides line up with TRBD1. Germline assignment: CDR1 GTSNPN and CDR2 SVGIG (reference sequence). The CDR3 is made up of 13 amino acids. Trimming at V came to 4 bases and at J to 6 bases, leaving 8 bases not matched to a gene. The CDR3 DNA follows: TGTGCCTGGATCCCCGGGACAGGAAGCGAGCAGTACTTC. Translating gives CAWIPGTGSEQYF.

Remarks on this clone: The junction departs from germline at one end; a sequencing error may be responsible. The chain employs TRBV28 and TRBJ2-5, with D perhaps TRBD2 (7 bases). The DNA end is a closer match to TRBJ2-7, so the J assignment may be wrong. Germline-derived CDR1 and CDR2 are MDHEN and SYDVKM. The CDR3 runs 14 residues. The CDR3 protein is CASTRAGAPYEQYF. In DNA form, the CDR3 reads TGTGCAAGCACACGGGCGGGGGCCCCCTACGAGCAGTACTTC.

The V and J genes are TRBV25-1 and TRBJ2-3, with 9 bases aligning to TRBD1. J lost 6 bases, V lost 6 bases, and 13 bases had no gene match. Germline CDR1 reads MGHDK; CDR2 reads SYGVNS. The CDR3 extends over 16 amino acids. CDR3 in DNA: TGTGCCAGCAGAGAGGAGGGGACAGGGTTTTCTGATACGCAGTATTTT. It is translated as CASREEGTGFSDTQYF.